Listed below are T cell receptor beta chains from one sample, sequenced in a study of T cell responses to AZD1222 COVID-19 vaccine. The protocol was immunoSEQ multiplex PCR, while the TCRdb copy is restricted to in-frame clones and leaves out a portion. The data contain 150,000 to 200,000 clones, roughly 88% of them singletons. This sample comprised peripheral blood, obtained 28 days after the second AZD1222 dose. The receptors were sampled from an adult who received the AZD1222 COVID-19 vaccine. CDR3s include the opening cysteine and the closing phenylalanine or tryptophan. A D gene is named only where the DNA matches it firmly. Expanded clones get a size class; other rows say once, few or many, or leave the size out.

CDR3 protein: CSAAIPSSGELFF
CDR3 DNA: TGCAGCGCCGCTATACCAAGTTCCGGGGAGCTGTTTTTT
V gene: TRBV29-1
clone size: NA
J gene: TRBJ2-2
D gene: NA
CDR3 length: 13

CDR3 protein: CASSRQGSTDTQYF
CDR3 DNA: TGTGCCAGCAGTCGACAGGGGTCTACAGATACGCAGTATTTT
V gene: TRBV7-8
clone size: NA
J gene: TRBJ2-3
D gene: TRBD1
CDR3 length: 14

CDR3 protein: CASSYVSGGPYNEQFF
CDR3 DNA: TGCGCCAGCAGCTACGTGAGCGGGGGTCCTTACAATGAGCAGTTCTTC
V gene: TRBV5-1
clone size: NA
J gene: TRBJ2-1
D gene: TRBD2
CDR3 length: 16

CDR3 protein: CASSLGTQANTGELFF
CDR3 DNA: TGCGCCAGCAGCTTGGGAACACAGGCGAACACCGGGGAGCTGTTTTTT
V gene: TRBV5-1
clone size: NA
J gene: TRBJ2-2
D gene: NA
CDR3 length: 16

CDR3 protein: CATKDVSSYEQYF
CDR3 DNA: TGTGCCACCAAGGACGTTAGCTCCTACGAGCAGTACTTC
V gene: TRBV24-1
clone size: NA
J gene: TRBJ2-7
D gene: NA
CDR3 length: 13

CDR3 protein: CASRRTDGNRAKQYF
CDR3 DNA: TGTGCCAGCAGAAGAACCGACGGCAACCGGGCGAAGCAGTACTTC
V gene: TRBV3-1/TRBV3-2
clone size: NA
J gene: TRBJ2-7
D gene: NA
CDR3 length: 15

CDR3 protein: CASSFNRGQEKLFF
CDR3 DNA: TGTGCCAGCAGCTTCAACAGGGGGCAGGAAAAACTGTTTTTT
V gene: TRBV7-9
clone size: NA
J gene: TRBJ1-4
D gene: TRBD1
CDR3 length: 14

CDR3 protein: CASSLVIAGGRQETQYF
CDR3 DNA: TGCGCCAGCAGCTTGGTTATTGCGGGGGGCCGTCAAGAGACCCAGTACTTC
V gene: TRBV5-1
clone size: NA
J gene: TRBJ2-5
D gene: TRBD2
CDR3 length: 17

CDR3 protein: CASSRGMSTDTQYF
CDR3 DNA: TGTGCCAGCAGCCGCGGGATGAGCACAGATACGCAGTATTTT
V gene: TRBV6-2/TRBV6-3
clone size: NA
J gene: TRBJ2-3
D gene: NA
CDR3 length: 14

CDR3 protein: CASSLASGGNEQYF
CDR3 DNA: TGTGCCAGCAGCTTAGCTAGCGGGGGGAATGAGCAGTACTTC
V gene: TRBV7-2
clone size: NA
J gene: TRBJ2-7
D gene: TRBD2
CDR3 length: 14

CDR3 protein: CASSWGAPANYGYTF
CDR3 DNA: TGTGCCAGCAGCTGGGGGGCGCCAGCTAACTATGGCTACACCTTC
V gene: TRBV11-2
clone size: NA
J gene: TRBJ1-2
D gene: NA
CDR3 length: 15

CDR3 protein: CASSPDARGAFF
CDR3 DNA: TGCGCCAGCAGCCCGGACGCCCGGGGGGCTTTCTTT
V gene: TRBV5-1
clone size: NA
J gene: TRBJ1-1
D gene: NA
CDR3 length: 12

CDR3 protein: CASSSDRTGGRIF
CDR3 DNA: TGTGCCAGCAGTTCCGATAGAACAGGGGGCAGAATCTTC
V gene: TRBV6-5
clone size: NA
J gene: TRBJ2-1
D gene: TRBD1
CDR3 length: 13

CDR3 protein: CASSYQDTRREQYF
CDR3 DNA: TGTGCCAGCAGTTACCAGGACACCCGGCGCGAGCAGTACTTC
V gene: TRBV6-2/TRBV6-3
clone size: NA
J gene: TRBJ2-7
D gene: NA
CDR3 length: 14

CDR3 protein: CASSPLGSNQPQHF
CDR3 DNA: TGTGCCAGCTCACCATTGGGGAGCAATCAGCCCCAGCATTTT
V gene: TRBV18
clone size: many
J gene: TRBJ1-5
D gene: NA
CDR3 length: 14

CDR3 protein: CASSRQGGISGELFF
CDR3 DNA: TGTGCCAGCAGTCGACAGGGGGGAATCTCCGGGGAGCTGTTTTTT
V gene: TRBV27
clone size: NA
J gene: TRBJ2-2
D gene: TRBD1
CDR3 length: 15

CDR3 protein: CASSIVGQNNQPQHF
CDR3 DNA: TGTGCCAGTAGTATAGTCGGACAGAACAATCAGCCCCAGCATTTT
V gene: TRBV19
clone size: once
J gene: TRBJ1-5
D gene: NA
CDR3 length: 15

CDR3 protein: CASSLEGRGWVDGYTF
CDR3 DNA: TGCGCCAGCAGCTTGGAGGGACGGGGATGGGTGGATGGCTACACCTTC
V gene: TRBV5-1
clone size: NA
J gene: TRBJ1-2
D gene: NA
CDR3 length: 16

CDR3 protein: CASRQTGGNEKLFF
CDR3 DNA: TGTGCCAGCAGGCAGACAGGGGGAAATGAAAAACTGTTTTTT
V gene: TRBV11-2
clone size: NA
J gene: TRBJ1-4
D gene: TRBD1
CDR3 length: 14

CDR3 protein: CASSEIAGEGFEQFF
CDR3 DNA: TGTGCCAGCAGTGAAATAGCGGGGGAGGGATTCGAGCAGTTCTTC
V gene: TRBV6-1
clone size: NA
J gene: TRBJ2-1
D gene: TRBD2
CDR3 length: 15

CDR3 protein: CASQSRDSIYGYTF
CDR3 DNA: TGTGCCAGCCAAAGCCGGGACAGCATCTATGGCTACACCTTC
V gene: TRBV18
clone size: NA
J gene: TRBJ1-2
D gene: TRBD1
CDR3 length: 14

CDR3 protein: CASNVEDRKLFF
CDR3 DNA: TGTGCCAGCAATGTGGAGGACAGGAAGCTGTTTTTT
V gene: TRBV9
clone size: NA
J gene: TRBJ2-2
D gene: TRBD1
CDR3 length: 12

CDR3 protein: CASSSDPSTYEQYF
CDR3 DNA: TGTGCCAGCAGTTCCGACCCAAGCACCTACGAGCAGTACTTC
V gene: TRBV28
clone size: NA
J gene: TRBJ2-7
D gene: NA
CDR3 length: 14

CDR3 protein: CSVEAPEGVTQYF
CDR3 DNA: TGCAGCGTTGAAGCTCCCGAGGGGGTGACCCAGTACTTC
V gene: TRBV29-1
clone size: NA
J gene: TRBJ2-5
D gene: NA
CDR3 length: 13

CDR3 protein: CASSPTGTGAEKLFF
CDR3 DNA: TGTGCCAGCAGCCCCACCGGGACAGGTGCTGAAAAACTGTTTTTT
V gene: TRBV3-1/TRBV3-2
clone size: NA
J gene: TRBJ1-4
D gene: TRBD1
CDR3 length: 15

CDR3 protein: CASAQLAGELDEQFF
CDR3 DNA: TGCGCCAGCGCCCAACTAGCGGGGGAGCTCGATGAGCAGTTCTTC
V gene: TRBV5-1
clone size: NA
J gene: TRBJ2-1
D gene: TRBD2
CDR3 length: 15

CDR3 protein: CASSDRGGANYGYTF
CDR3 DNA: TGCGCCAGCAGTGATAGAGGGGGCGCGAACTATGGCTACACCTTC
V gene: TRBV10-1
clone size: NA
J gene: TRBJ1-2
D gene: TRBD1
CDR3 length: 15

CDR3 protein: CASSSPRTATGTEQYF
CDR3 DNA: TGTGCCAGCAGTTCCCCTCGAACGGCTACAGGGACCGAGCAGTACTTC
V gene: TRBV6-5
clone size: NA
J gene: TRBJ2-7
D gene: NA
CDR3 length: 16

CDR3 protein: CASSLAGQEGAYEQYF
CDR3 DNA: TGTGCCAGCAGCTTAGCGGGACAGGAGGGGGCCTACGAGCAGTACTTC
V gene: TRBV7-2
clone size: NA
J gene: TRBJ2-7
D gene: TRBD1
CDR3 length: 16

CDR3 protein: CAWETGGTEAFF
CDR3 DNA: TGTGCCTGGGAGACAGGGGGAACTGAAGCTTTCTTT
V gene: TRBV30
clone size: NA
J gene: TRBJ1-1
D gene: TRBD1
CDR3 length: 12

CDR3 protein: CATQQSGTRYEQYF
CDR3 DNA: TGTGCCACCCAGCAGTCGGGGACGAGGTACGAGCAGTACTTC
V gene: TRBV10-3
clone size: NA
J gene: TRBJ2-7
D gene: NA
CDR3 length: 14

CDR3 protein: CASSLNTEAFF
CDR3 DNA: TGTGCCAGCAGCTTGAACACTGAAGCTTTCTTT
V gene: TRBV3-1/TRBV3-2
clone size: NA
J gene: TRBJ1-1
D gene: NA
CDR3 length: 11

CDR3 protein: CASSLTSGAGNTIYF
CDR3 DNA: TGTGCCAGCAGCTTAACATCTGGGGCCGGAAACACCATATATTTT
V gene: TRBV7-2
clone size: few
J gene: TRBJ1-3
D gene: NA
CDR3 length: 15

CDR3 protein: CAWSGSSRQSYNEQFF
CDR3 DNA: TGTGCCTGGAGTGGGAGTTCGAGACAGTCCTACAATGAGCAGTTCTTC
V gene: TRBV30
clone size: NA
J gene: TRBJ2-1
D gene: NA
CDR3 length: 16

CDR3 protein: CASSRGPISGVTNEQFF
CDR3 DNA: TGTGCCAGCAGTCGGGGACCAATATCGGGTGTGACCAATGAGCAGTTCTTC
V gene: TRBV6-6
clone size: NA
J gene: TRBJ2-1
D gene: NA
CDR3 length: 17

CDR3 protein: CASSGPAMGRGYTF
CDR3 DNA: TGTGCCAGCAGCGGACCCGCGATGGGGCGCGGCTACACCTTC
V gene: TRBV9
clone size: NA
J gene: TRBJ1-2
D gene: NA
CDR3 length: 14

CDR3 protein: CASSSQGGRGGELFF
CDR3 DNA: TGTGCCAGCAGCTCACAGGGGGGTCGTGGCGGGGAGCTGTTTTTT
V gene: TRBV4-2
clone size: NA
J gene: TRBJ2-2
D gene: TRBD1
CDR3 length: 15

CDR3 protein: CASSLEQGPGYTF
CDR3 DNA: TGTGCCAGCAGTTTAGAACAAGGGCCGGGCTACACCTTC
V gene: TRBV12-3/TRBV12-4
clone size: NA
J gene: TRBJ1-2
D gene: NA
CDR3 length: 13

CDR3 protein: CASSITGTGGNIQYF
CDR3 DNA: TGTGCCAGCAGCATTACCGGGACAGGGGGAAACATTCAGTACTTC
V gene: TRBV5-8
clone size: NA
J gene: TRBJ2-4
D gene: TRBD1
CDR3 length: 15

CDR3 protein: CSVDQGRNYGYTF
CDR3 DNA: TGCAGCGTTGACCAGGGGCGCAACTATGGCTACACCTTC
V gene: TRBV29-1
clone size: once
J gene: TRBJ1-2
D gene: NA
CDR3 length: 13

CDR3 protein: CAISEGGGAAGYEQYF
CDR3 DNA: TGTGCCATCAGTGAGGGTGGGGGTGCGGCGGGATACGAGCAGTACTTC
V gene: TRBV10-3
clone size: NA
J gene: TRBJ2-7
D gene: NA
CDR3 length: 16

CDR3 protein: CASSVGQGSYNSPLHF
CDR3 DNA: TGTGCCAGTAGTGTGGGACAGGGGTCCTATAATTCACCCCTCCACTTT
V gene: TRBV19
clone size: NA
J gene: TRBJ1-6
D gene: TRBD1
CDR3 length: 16

CDR3 protein: CASSYGTVNTGELFF
CDR3 DNA: TGTGCCAGCAGTTACGGTACCGTAAACACCGGGGAGCTGTTTTTT
V gene: TRBV6-5
clone size: once
J gene: TRBJ2-2
D gene: NA
CDR3 length: 15

CDR3 protein: CSHLGVVNTEAFF
CDR3 DNA: TGCAGCCACCTAGGGGTGGTAAACACTGAAGCTTTCTTT
V gene: TRBV29-1
clone size: NA
J gene: TRBJ1-1
D gene: NA
CDR3 length: 13

CDR3 protein: CASSLTPNYGYTF
CDR3 DNA: TGTGCCAGCAGCTTAACCCCAAACTATGGCTACACCTTC
V gene: TRBV7-9
clone size: NA
J gene: TRBJ1-2
D gene: NA
CDR3 length: 13

CDR3 protein: CASMGASYEQYF
CDR3 DNA: TGTGCCAGCATGGGAGCTTCCTACGAGCAGTACTTC
V gene: TRBV12-3/TRBV12-4
clone size: NA
J gene: TRBJ2-7
D gene: NA
CDR3 length: 12

CDR3 protein: CASSQGDRGSTDTQYF
CDR3 DNA: TGCGCCAGCAGCCAGGGAGACAGGGGGAGCACAGATACGCAGTATTTT
V gene: TRBV4-1
clone size: NA
J gene: TRBJ2-3
D gene: TRBD1
CDR3 length: 16

CDR3 protein: CASSLGLDNSPLHF
CDR3 DNA: TGTGCCAGCAGCTTGGGACTGGATAATTCACCCCTCCACTTT
V gene: TRBV5-5
clone size: NA
J gene: TRBJ1-6
D gene: NA
CDR3 length: 14

CDR3 protein: CASSPPEGTGGYEQYF
CDR3 DNA: TGTGCCAGCTCACCACCTGAGGGGACAGGGGGCTACGAGCAGTACTTC
V gene: TRBV18
clone size: once
J gene: TRBJ2-7
D gene: TRBD1
CDR3 length: 16

CDR3 protein: CASKPGLATYEQYF
CDR3 DNA: TGTGCCAGCAAACCGGGACTAGCAACCTACGAGCAGTACTTC
V gene: TRBV2
clone size: once
J gene: TRBJ2-7
D gene: TRBD2
CDR3 length: 14

CDR3 protein: CASAGQGASETQYF
CDR3 DNA: TGTGCCAGTGCGGGACAGGGGGCGTCAGAGACCCAGTACTTC
V gene: TRBV19
clone size: NA
J gene: TRBJ2-5
D gene: TRBD1
CDR3 length: 14

CDR3 protein: CASSKIGIPMGTGELFF
CDR3 DNA: TGTGCCAGCAGCAAAATTGGGATCCCAATGGGGACCGGGGAGCTGTTTTTT
V gene: TRBV21-1
clone size: NA
J gene: TRBJ2-2
D gene: NA
CDR3 length: 17

CDR3 protein: CASSLTPGSNYGYTF
CDR3 DNA: TGTGCCAGTAGTCTTACTCCGGGCTCTAACTATGGCTACACCTTC
V gene: TRBV19
clone size: NA
J gene: TRBJ1-2
D gene: NA
CDR3 length: 15

CDR3 protein: CASSTGTGSGYTF
CDR3 DNA: TGTGCCAGCAGTACCGGGACAGGGAGCGGCTACACCTTC
V gene: TRBV6-5
clone size: NA
J gene: TRBJ1-2
D gene: TRBD1
CDR3 length: 13

CDR3 protein: CASSQFLAGNTGELFF
CDR3 DNA: TGTGCCAGCAGCCAGTTTTTAGCGGGGAACACCGGGGAGCTGTTTTTT
V gene: TRBV3-1/TRBV3-2
clone size: NA
J gene: TRBJ2-2
D gene: TRBD2
CDR3 length: 16